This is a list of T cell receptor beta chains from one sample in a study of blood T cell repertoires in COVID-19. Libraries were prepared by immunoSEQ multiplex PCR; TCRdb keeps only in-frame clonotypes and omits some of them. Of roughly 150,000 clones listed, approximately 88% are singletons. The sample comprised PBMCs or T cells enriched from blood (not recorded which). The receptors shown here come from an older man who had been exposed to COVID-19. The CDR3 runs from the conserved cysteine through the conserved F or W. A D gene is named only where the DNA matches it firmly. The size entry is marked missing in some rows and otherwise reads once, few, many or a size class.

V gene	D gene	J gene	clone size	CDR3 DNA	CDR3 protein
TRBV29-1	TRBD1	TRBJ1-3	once	TGCAGCGTTCAACAGGGGACTGGAAACACCATATATTTT	CSVQQGTGNTIYF
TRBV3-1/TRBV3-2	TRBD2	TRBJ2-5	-	TGTGCCAGCAGCCAAGAAGTCTATGCGGGAGGGGTTTCAGAGACCCAGTACTTC	CASSQEVYAGGVSETQYF
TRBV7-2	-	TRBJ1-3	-	TGTGCCAGCAGCTTTTACAGGGTAACAGGAAACACCATATATTTT	CASSFYRVTGNTIYF
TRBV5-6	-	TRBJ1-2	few	TGTGCCAGCAGCTTGTTACGCCGGGGGGGCGCTGGCTACACCTTC	CASSLLRRGGAGYTF
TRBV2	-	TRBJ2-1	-	TGTGCCAGCAGTCCTCGGGCCTCTAGCGTCAATGAGCAGTTCTTC	CASSPRASSVNEQFF
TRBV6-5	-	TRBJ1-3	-	TGTGCCAGCAGTTCAGGGGCTGGAAACACCATATATTTT	CASSSGAGNTIYF
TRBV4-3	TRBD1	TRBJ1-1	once	TGCGCCAGCAGCCTTGGACAGGGGAACACTGAAGCTTTCTTT	CASSLGQGNTEAFF
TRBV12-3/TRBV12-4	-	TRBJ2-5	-	TGTGCCAGCAGCCCGGACTCGGAGACCCAGTACTTC	CASSPDSETQYF
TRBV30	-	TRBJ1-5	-	TGTGCCTGGAGGACAGGCCTAAATCAGCCCCAGCATTTT	CAWRTGLNQPQHF
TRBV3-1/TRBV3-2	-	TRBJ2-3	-	TGTGCCAGCAGCCAACTCGGGACTCCCGTTGGGGATACGCAGTATTTT	CASSQLGTPVGDTQYF
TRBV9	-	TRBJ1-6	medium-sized	TGTGCCAGCAGCGTTCGGAATTCACCCCTCCACTTT	CASSVRNSPLHF
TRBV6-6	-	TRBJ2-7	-	TGTGCCAGCAGTTACTTGTCCCTCGCCTACGAGCAGTACTTC	CASSYLSLAYEQYF
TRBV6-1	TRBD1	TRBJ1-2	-	TGTGCCAGCAGTGAAGGGACAGGGGTTAACTATGGCTACACCTTC	CASSEGTGVNYGYTF
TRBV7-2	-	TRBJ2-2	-	TGTGCCAGCAGCTTGGGGCAGGGGACCTACACCGGGGAGCTGTTTTTT	CASSLGQGTYTGELFF
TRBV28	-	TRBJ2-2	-	TGTGCCAGCAGTTTACTACGGACTAACGCCGGGGAGCTGTTTTTT	CASSLLRTNAGELFF
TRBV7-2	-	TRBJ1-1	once	TGTGCCAGCAGCGTGTCTACGAACACTGAAGCTTTCTTT	CASSVSTNTEAFF
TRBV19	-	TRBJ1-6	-	TGTGCCTGCGGGGATTCCTATAATTCACCCCTCCACTTT	CACGDSYNSPLHF
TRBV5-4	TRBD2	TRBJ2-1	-	TGTGCCAGCGCAAAAGGGGGACTAGTGACCTACAATGAGCAGTTCTTC	CASAKGGLVTYNEQFF
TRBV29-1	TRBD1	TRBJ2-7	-	TGCAGCGTTGTGTACAGGACAGGGGTTCACGAGCAGTACTTC	CSVVYRTGVHEQYF
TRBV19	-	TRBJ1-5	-	TGTGCCAGTAGCTGGGGGGGGTCGTATAGCAATCAGCCCCAGCATTTT	CASSWGGSYSNQPQHF
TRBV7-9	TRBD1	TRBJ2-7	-	TGTGCCAGCAGCTTCGGGACAGTCTACTACGAGCAGTACTTC	CASSFGTVYYEQYF
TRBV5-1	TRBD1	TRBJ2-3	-	TGCGCCAGCAGCTTGGGACAGGGTGCAGATACGCAGTATTTT	CASSLGQGADTQYF
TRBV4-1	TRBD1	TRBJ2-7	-	TGCGCCAGCAGCCAAGAGCGGGGCAGGGGGCCGGGAAACGAGCAGTACTTC	CASSQERGRGPGNEQYF
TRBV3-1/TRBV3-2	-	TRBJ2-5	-	TGTGCCAGCAGCCAAGGAAAGTGGGCAGCACCTCAAGAGACCCAGTACTTC	CASSQGKWAAPQETQYF
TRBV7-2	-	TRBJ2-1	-	TGTGCCAGCACCTTAACTAGTTACCCCAATGAGCAGTTCTTC	CASTLTSYPNEQFF
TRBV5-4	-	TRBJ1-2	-	TGTGCCAGCAGCCTACAGGGAGTGGTTGGCTACACCTTC	CASSLQGVVGYTF
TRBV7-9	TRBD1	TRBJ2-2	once	TGTGCCAGCAGTCAAGGACAGGGTTGGTCCGGGGAGCTGTTTTTT	CASSQGQGWSGELFF
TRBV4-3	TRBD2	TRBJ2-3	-	TGCGCCAGCAGCCAAGGATGGGGTAGCGGGGGGCTCCGGGATACGCAGTATTTT	CASSQGWGSGGLRDTQYF
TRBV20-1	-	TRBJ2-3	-	TGCAGTGCTAGTCGGCAGGGGAGCACAGATACGCAGTATTTT	CSASRQGSTDTQYF
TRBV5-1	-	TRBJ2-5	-	TGCGCCAGCAGCTTGGGTGCAGGGGAAGAGACCCAGTACTTC	CASSLGAGEETQYF
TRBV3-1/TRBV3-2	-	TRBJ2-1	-	TGTGCCAGCAGCCATCTAGGAAGCTCCTACAATGAGCAGTTCTTC	CASSHLGSSYNEQFF
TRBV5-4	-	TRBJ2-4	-	TGTGCCAGCAGCTTGGCGTCGGGTCACCCCAAAAACATTCAGTACTTC	CASSLASGHPKNIQYF
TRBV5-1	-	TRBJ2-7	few	TGCGCCAGCAGCTTGGACACAACCTACGAGCAGTACTTC	CASSLDTTYEQYF
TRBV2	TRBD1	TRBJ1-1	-	TGTGCCAGCACCCAGTCAGGGGGAGGGAACACTGAAGCTTTCTTT	CASTQSGGGNTEAFF
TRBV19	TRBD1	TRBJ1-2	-	TGTGCCAGTAGTTCCGGACAGGGGGGCAAAGTAAGCTATGGCTACACCTTC	CASSSGQGGKVSYGYTF
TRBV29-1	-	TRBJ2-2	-	TGCAGCGTGGGGGCCCACGGGAAGACGAACACCGGGGAGCTGTTTTTT	CSVGAHGKTNTGELFF
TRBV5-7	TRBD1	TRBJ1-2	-	TGTGCCAGCAGCTTTACCGTGACAGGGAACTGGGCGGGCTACACCTTC	CASSFTVTGNWAGYTF